This T cell receptor beta chain was documented in a study of shared clonotypes between healthy human individuals. The wider study: CD4 naive and CD4 memory each took three plates per donor, while CD8 naive took two and CD8 memory one. Broader study findings: Enrolling few donors narrowed the genetic and exposure-history diversity that was represented.

None of the donors, who were healthy HIV-negative adults, had recently had acute infections or vaccinations. Those who donated, Caucasian adults without exception, all lived in Nashville, Tennessee. The repertoire was sequenced with immunoSEQ multiplex PCR; TCRdb's copy has only in-frame clones and lacks some. The sample records millions of clones, 85% to 95% being singletons. Germline V gene lookup returns CDR1 LNHNV and CDR2 YYDKDF (reference sequence). The CDR3 contains 14 residues. V was pared by 1 base and J by 6 bases, with 1 base of the junction left unmatched. Worth noting for this clone: The target antigen is unknown.

Sequencing was done on a sample of naive CD4+ T cells sorted from blood. Subset described: CD45RA+ positively selected. V is TRBV15 and J is TRBJ1-5; 9 bases align to TRBD1. The source is a young man in good health. CDR3 region: CATSRVTGGQPQHF. The CDR3 nucleotides are TGTGCCACCAGCAGAGTGACAGGGGGTCAGCCCCAGCATTTT.